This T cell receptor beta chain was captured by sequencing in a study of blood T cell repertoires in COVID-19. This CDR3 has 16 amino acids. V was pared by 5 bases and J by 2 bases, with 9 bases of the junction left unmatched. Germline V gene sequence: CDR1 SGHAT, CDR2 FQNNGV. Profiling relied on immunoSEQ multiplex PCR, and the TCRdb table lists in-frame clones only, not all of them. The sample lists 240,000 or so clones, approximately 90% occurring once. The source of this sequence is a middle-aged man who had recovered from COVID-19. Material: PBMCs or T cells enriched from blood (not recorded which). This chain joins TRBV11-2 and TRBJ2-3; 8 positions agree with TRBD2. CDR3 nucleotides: TGTGCCAGCAGCCCGGGGACTAGGGAAGACACAGATACGCAGTATTTT. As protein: CASSPGTREDTDTQYF.